These T cell receptor beta chains were read from a single sample in a study of early T cells in non-severe SARS-CoV-2 infection. TCRdb redid the calling of the 5' RACE reads with MiXCR, one entry per CDR3 protein. The table shows tens of thousands of distinct CDR3 sequences, with roughly 13% occurring only once. The sequencing input was whole blood. The origin of the receptors is an adult who was a healthcare worker with PCR-confirmed SARS-CoV-2 infection or an uninfected control (not recorded which). Each CDR3 is given with its conserved first and last residue.

TRBJ1-2 TRBV3-1 CASSQRAYGYTF
TRBJ1-5 TRBV12-3/TRBV12-4 CASSSTGGDNQPQHF
TRBJ2-3 TRBV29-1 CTFNGGPVSDTQYF
TRBJ2-7 TRBV7-9 CASSLVRGGRYEQYF
TRBJ2-1 TRBV6-2/TRBV6-3 CASSYPRLAGDNEQFF
TRBJ1-1 TRBV4-2 CASSQEGGTGSTEAFF
TRBJ2-1 TRBV12-3/TRBV12-4 CASSLLFEQFF
TRBJ2-3 TRBV6-1 CASRGTVFTDTQYF
TRBJ2-7 TRBV6-5 CASSYADPGQAYEQYF
TRBJ1-5 TRBV6-1 CASSGVLNQPQHF
TRBJ1-1 TRBV6-5 CASSFINRGTEAFF
TRBJ1-1 TRBV19 CASSIRVNTEAFF
TRBJ1-1 TRBV29-1 CSVEGGGAFF
TRBJ2-7 TRBV14 CASSHGHTTSYEQYF
TRBJ1-6 TRBV6-5 CASIRPPDGGGNGNSPLHF
TRBJ1-1 TRBV9 CASSPGGLNTEAFF
TRBJ2-7 TRBV3-1 CASSQAWGEQYF
TRBJ2-4 TRBV10-2 CATRPSDRGGVKNIQYF
TRBJ2-1 TRBV18 CASSPRGQDYNEQFF
TRBJ2-1 TRBV24-1 CATSDTRGDINEQFF
TRBJ2-5 TRBV7-9 CASSIAAQETQYF
TRBJ2-1 TRBV7-2 CASSLRRGAVEEQFF
TRBJ1-1 TRBV5-6 CASSFPGGGNTEAFF
TRBJ2-1 TRBV7-2 CASSPSSGALNEQFF
TRBJ2-4 TRBV20-1 CSARQGGDIQYF
TRBJ2-7 TRBV10-3 CATRKGYEQYF
TRBJ1-2 TRBV12-5 CASGPRFSNYGYTF
TRBJ1-4 TRBV29-1 CSVEAGEKLFF
TRBJ2-7 TRBV11-1 CASSFGAGGPYEQYF
TRBJ1-2 TRBV27 CASSLRGEGSYGYTF
TRBJ2-1 TRBV5-1 CASSLSAGGYNEQFF
TRBJ2-3 TRBV15 CATSRGSGLTQYF
TRBJ2-7 TRBV20-1 CSALRPTPDIRYEQYF
TRBJ2-5 TRBV29-1 CSFETGSETQYF
TRBJ2-7 TRBV7-9 CASSSGPSGGYEQYF
TRBJ2-3 TRBV20-1 CSARDNQNTDTQYF
TRBJ1-1 TRBV12-3/TRBV12-4 CASSTGTGYFDTEAFF
TRBJ1-3 TRBV6-2/TRBV6-3 CASSYTGVGNTIYF
TRBJ2-3 TRBV29-1 CSAGPSGGADTQYF